The present entry profiles one T cell receptor (beta chain) with its context. This entry belongs to a study of blood T cell repertoires in COVID-19. Only in-frame clones appear in the TCRdb table, and some are missing; sequencing was by immunoSEQ multiplex PCR. The table has some 89,000 clones, over 85% seen once. Trimming removed 2 bases at V and 5 bases at J, with 12 bases between. Germline assignment: CDR1 MNHEY and CDR2 SVGAGI. The CDR3 is 15 residues long. This clonotype was sampled from a middle-aged man with acute or convalescent COVID-19. V and J are TRBV6-5 and TRBJ2-2, with a possible D match to TRBD1 (7 bases). Sequences were obtained from peripheral blood. This CDR3 is CASSYGAGGTGELFF. The CDR3 DNA is TGTGCCAGCAGTTACGGGGCAGGGGGGACCGGGGAGCTGTTTTTT.